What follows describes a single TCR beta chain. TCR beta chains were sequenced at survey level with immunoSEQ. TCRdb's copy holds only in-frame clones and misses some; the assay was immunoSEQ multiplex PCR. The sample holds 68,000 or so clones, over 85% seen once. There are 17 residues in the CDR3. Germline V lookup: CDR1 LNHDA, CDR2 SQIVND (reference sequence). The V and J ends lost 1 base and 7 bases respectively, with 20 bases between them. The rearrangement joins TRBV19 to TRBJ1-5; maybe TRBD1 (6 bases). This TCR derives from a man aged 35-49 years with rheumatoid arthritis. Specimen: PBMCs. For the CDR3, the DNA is TGTGCCAGTAGTATAGTCAAGACAGGCGGGCTAGGCCAGCCCCAGCATTTT. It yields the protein CASSIVKTGGLGQPQHF.